What follows describes a single TCR beta chain. V lost 2 bases, J lost 6 bases, and 6 bases stayed unmatched. The CDR3 spans 15 residues. Germline loops: CDR1 SNHLY, CDR2 FYNNEI. The sample belongs to a study of blood T cell repertoires in COVID-19. Study background: From the United States, Italy and Spain came samples of acute and convalescent COVID-19.

Clones were sequenced by immunoSEQ multiplex PCR, and TCRdb holds only the in-frame ones, with some missing. The table has approximately 50,000 clones, about 81% seen once; the top ten hold roughly 18%. Sequencing used peripheral blood. This clonotype was obtained from an older man with active COVID-19. The chain employs TRBV2 and TRBJ2-5; 10 nucleotides line up with TRBD1. CDR3 DNA sequence: TGTGCCAGCAGTGAAAGGACAGGGGGGCGTAAGACCCAGTACTTC. It translates to CASSERTGGRKTQYF.